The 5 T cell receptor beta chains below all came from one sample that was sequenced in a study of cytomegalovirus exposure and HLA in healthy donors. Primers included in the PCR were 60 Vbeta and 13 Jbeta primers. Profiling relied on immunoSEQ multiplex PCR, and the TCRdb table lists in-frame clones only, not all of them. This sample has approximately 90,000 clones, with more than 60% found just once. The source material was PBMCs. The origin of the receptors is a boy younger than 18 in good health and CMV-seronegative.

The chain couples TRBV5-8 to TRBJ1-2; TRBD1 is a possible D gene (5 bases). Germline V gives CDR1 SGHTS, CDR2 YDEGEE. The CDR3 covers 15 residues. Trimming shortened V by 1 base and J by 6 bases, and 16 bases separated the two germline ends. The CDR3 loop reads CASSLLRRASDGYTF. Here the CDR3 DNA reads TGTGCCAGCAGCTTGTTACGCAGGGCTAGCGATGGCTACACCTTC.

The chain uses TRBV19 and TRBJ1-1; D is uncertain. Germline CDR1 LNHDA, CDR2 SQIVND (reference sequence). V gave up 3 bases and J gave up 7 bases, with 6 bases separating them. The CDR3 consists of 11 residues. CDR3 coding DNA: TGTGCCAGTAGTATTAGTGGTGAAGCTTTCTTT. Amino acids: CASSISGEAFF.

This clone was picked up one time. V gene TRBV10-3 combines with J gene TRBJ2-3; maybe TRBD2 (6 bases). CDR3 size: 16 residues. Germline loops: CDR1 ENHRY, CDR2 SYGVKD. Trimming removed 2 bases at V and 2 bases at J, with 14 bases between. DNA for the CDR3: TGTGCCATCAGTGAGGAATCGGCGGGGTTCACAGATACGCAGTATTTT. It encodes CAISEESAGFTDTQYF.

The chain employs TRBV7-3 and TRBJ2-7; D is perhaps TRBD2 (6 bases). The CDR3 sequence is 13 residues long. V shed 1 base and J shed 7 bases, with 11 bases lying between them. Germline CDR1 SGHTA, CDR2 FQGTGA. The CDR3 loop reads CASSLIGGGEQYF. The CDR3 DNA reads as TGTGCCAGCAGCTTAATCGGGGGAGGAGAGCAGTACTTC.

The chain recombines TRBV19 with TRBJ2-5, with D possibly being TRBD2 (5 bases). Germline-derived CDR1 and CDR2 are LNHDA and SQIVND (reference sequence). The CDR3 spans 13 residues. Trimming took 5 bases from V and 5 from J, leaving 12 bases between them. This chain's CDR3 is CASSRSRGETQYF. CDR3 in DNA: TGTGCCAGTAGTCGATCCCGAGGGGAGACCCAGTACTTC.